These 30 T cell receptor beta chains were sequenced from one sample in a study of blood T cell repertoires in COVID-19. The method was immunoSEQ multiplex PCR; TCRdb's version includes in-frame clones alone and lacks a portion of them. The sample shows around 110,000 clones, approximately 87% of them seen only once. Sequencing was done on a sample of peripheral blood. The origin of the receptors is a man younger than 40 with acute or convalescent COVID-19.

V gene TRBV11-2 combines with J gene TRBJ2-3; 8 bases map to TRBD2. The trim removed 3 bases at V and 0 bases at J, leaving 5 bases unmatched. The CDR3 consists of 16 residues. Germline assignment: CDR1 SGHAT and CDR2 FQNNGV. The CDR3 nucleotides are TGTGCCAGCAGCTTGACTAGCGCAACTAGCACAGATACGCAGTATTTT. It specifies CASSLTSATSTDTQYF.

CDR3 protein: CASTRDRASGELFF. The CDR3 region has the DNA TGTGCCAGCACCAGGGACAGGGCCTCCGGGGAGCTGTTTTTT. The chain carries TRBV2 and TRBJ2-2; the match to TRBD1 covers 9 bases. The CDR3 runs to 14 residues. Trimming took 7 bases from V and 6 from J; bases not matched to a gene: 6. From germline, CDR1 is SNHLY and CDR2 FYNNEI.

The chain links TRBV18 to TRBJ1-6; D is unresolved. Germline values: CDR1 KGHSH, CDR2 LQKENI. The CDR3 is 13 residues long. V lost 4 bases, J lost 5 bases, and 6 bases lay in between. CDR3 residues: CASSRADNSPLHF. The DNA for the CDR3 is TGTGCCAGCTCACGGGCAGATAATTCACCCCTCCACTTT.

The chain carries TRBV2 and TRBJ2-6, with D perhaps matching TRBD2 (5 bases). Trimming left V 1 base short and J 4 bases short, with 8 bases between. The V gene's germline CDR1 is SNHLY and CDR2 FYNNEI. The CDR3 runs to 15 residues. CDR3 nucleotides: TGTGCCAGCAGTGAAGTAGGAGGCGGGGCCAACGTCCTGACTTTC. Residues: CASSEVGGGANVLTF. Using reference TRBV2 and TRBJ2-6 for the parts outside the CDR3, the full variable domain is EPEVTQTPSHQVTQMGQEVILRCVPISNHLYFYWYRQILGQKVEFLVSFYNNEISEKSEIFDDQFSVERPDGSNFTLKIRSTKLEDSAMYFCASSEVGGGANVLTFGAGSRLTVL.

The chain couples TRBV6-2 or TRBV6-3 to TRBJ2-1, with D possibly being TRBD2 (6 bases). The CDR3 has 15 residues. Trimming removed 5 bases from V and 3 bases from J, with 14 bases in between. CDR1 is MNHEY and CDR2 is SVGEGT in the germline V gene. The CDR3 bases are TGTGCCAGCAGTCCCGCCGCGGGGAGCTACAATGAGCAGTTCTTC. This encodes CASSPAAGSYNEQFF.

The V gene is TRBV15, the J gene TRBJ2-3; TRBD2 agrees at 11 bases. Unmatched junction bases numbered 6, after V lost 1 base and J lost 0 bases. The CDR3 is made up of 18 amino acids. CDR1 LNHNV and CDR2 YYDKDF come from the germline V gene (reference sequence). The CDR3 here is CATSRAFGTSGSTDTQYF. CDR3 nucleotides: TGTGCCACCAGCAGAGCCTTTGGGACTAGCGGTAGCACAGATACGCAGTATTTT.

This sequence joins TRBV29-1 and TRBJ1-1; D gene unclear. CDR1 is SQVTM, CDR2 ANQGSEA, per germline. V dropped 3 bases and J dropped 10 bases, with 12 bases sitting between them. This CDR3 spans 11 amino acids. The CDR3 region has the DNA TGCAGCGTTGACAGGTCTGACGGAGCTTTCTTT. Translating it yields CSVDRSDGAFF.

The V call is TRBV7-9, the J call TRBJ1-1; the match to TRBD1 covers 9 bases. Germline CDR1 SEHNR, CDR2 FQNEAQ (reference sequence). CDR3 length: 15 residues. J was trimmed by 4 bases and V by 5 bases; bases with no gene match: 8. Written as DNA, the CDR3 is TGTGCCAGCAGCCTCAAACCGGGACAGGGCACTGAAGCTTTCTTT. It codes for CASSLKPGQGTEAFF.

This clone was observed once. The chain combines TRBV18 with TRBJ1-2, with D possibly being TRBD1 (5 bases). CDR1 is KGHSH, CDR2 LQKENI, per germline. V was trimmed by 3 bases and J by 3 bases, leaving 11 bases between them. This CDR3 has 14 residues. The CDR3 region has the DNA TGTGCCAGCTCACCGGGGGGGTCCTACTATGGCTACACCTTC. Its protein product is CASSPGGSYYGYTF.

The rearrangement uses TRBV6-2 or TRBV6-3 and TRBJ1-5; 8 bases align to TRBD1. V was pared by 6 bases and J by 7 bases, with 8 bases of the junction left unmatched. This CDR3 comprises 14 residues. Germline V gene sequence: CDR1 MNHEY, CDR2 SVGEGT. The CDR3 nucleotides read TGTGCCAGCAGCTCCGGGACAGGTTTACAGCCCCAGCATTTT. Its protein product is CASSSGTGLQPQHF.

This clone was observed a single time. The V and J genes are TRBV7-2 and TRBJ2-7; TRBD2 matches at 10 bases. Germline loops: CDR1 SGHTA, CDR2 FQGNSA. V was pared by 5 bases and J by 3 bases, with 4 bases of the junction left unmatched. The length of the CDR3 is 14 residues. For the CDR3, the DNA is TGTGCCAGCAGCCTAACTAGCGGGGTCTACGAGCAGTACTTC. This sequence encodes CASSLTSGVYEQYF.

This chain links TRBV7-6 with TRBJ2-2; 8 nucleotides agree with TRBD1. Germline V lookup: CDR1 SGHVS, CDR2 FNYEAQ. The CDR3 has 15 amino acids. After removal of 2 bases from V and 3 bases from J, the junction contained 2 bases not matched to a gene. CDR3 region: CASSLRTGYTGELFF. The CDR3, as DNA: TGTGCCAGCAGCTTAAGGACAGGGTACACCGGGGAGCTGTTTTTT.

The chain couples TRBV4-3 to TRBJ1-2; 8 nucleotides align to TRBD1. This CDR3 region has 17 residues. The ends lost 0 bases at V and 1 base at J; junction bases unmatched: 7. Germline CDR1 LGHNA, CDR2 YSLEER. The DNA for the CDR3 is TGCGCCAGCAGCCAAGATGCCCCGGACAGGGATAACTATGGCTACACCTTC. Translation: CASSQDAPDRDNYGYTF.

The chain carries TRBV5-6 and TRBJ1-1; TRBD1 agrees at 8 bases. Germline V CDR1 and CDR2: SGHDT, YYEEEE. Trimming took 0 bases from V and 10 from J; bases not matched to a gene: 11. The CDR3 runs 15 residues. CDR3 sequence (DNA): TGTGCCAGCAGCTTGGGGGGACAGGTCGAGATCGGAGCTTTCTTT. Residues: CASSLGGQVEIGAFF.

The chain employs TRBV2 and TRBJ1-2, with unresolved D. The CDR3 loop spans 16 amino acids. V was shortened by 7 bases and J by 0 bases, with 18 bases between the two germline ends. Germline V gene data show CDR1 as SNHLY and CDR2 as FYNNEI. This CDR3 is CASTPLRKRANYGYTF. CDR3 DNA: TGTGCCAGCACTCCACTGAGGAAACGGGCTAACTATGGCTACACCTTC.

The genes are TRBV2 and TRBJ2-7; TRBD2 matches at 9 bases. Unmatched junction bases numbered 8, after V lost 2 bases and J lost 6 bases. Germline lookup yields CDR1 SNHLY and CDR2 FYNNEI. The CDR3 spans 15 residues. CDR3 protein: CASSETAGGTGEQYF. CDR3 in DNA: TGTGCCAGCAGTGAAACAGCGGGGGGAACAGGCGAGCAGTACTTC.

The V call is TRBV18, the J call TRBJ1-1; D remains unclear. Germline values: CDR1 KGHSH, CDR2 LQKENI. V lost 3 bases, J lost 6 bases, and 14 bases lay in between. The CDR3 is 14 residues long. This CDR3 is CASSPLPGTAEAFF. As DNA, the CDR3 is TGTGCCAGCTCACCCCTTCCCGGTACGGCTGAAGCTTTCTTT.

This clone was counted once. This chain joins TRBV18 and TRBJ1-1; 8 positions agree with TRBD1. Germline lookup yields CDR1 KGHSH and CDR2 LQKENI. J was trimmed by 2 bases and V by 4 bases; bases with no gene match: 6. This CDR3 has 15 amino acids. The CDR3 DNA follows: TGTGCCAGCTCACTAGCCCAGGGGGCAAACACTGAAGCTTTCTTT. Translated, it gives CASSLAQGANTEAFF.

CDR3 amino acids: CASSNPGTSGLEQYV. The CDR3 nucleotides are TGTGCCAGCAGCAATCCAGGGACTAGCGGCCTCGAGCAGTACGTC. This chain connects TRBV2 to TRBJ2-7, with 11 bases aligning to TRBD2. The J segment lost 6 bases and the V segment lost 6 bases, leaving 10 bases of the junction unmatched. This CDR3 comprises 15 residues. In germline, CDR1 is SNHLY, CDR2 FYNNEI.

V usage is TRBV5-3 and J usage is TRBJ1-5; the match to TRBD1 covers 9 bases. TRBV5-3 is labeled an ORF, and its function is uncertain. This CDR3 contains 16 residues. V shed 4 bases and J 4 bases; nucleotides not matched to a gene: 9. Here the CDR3 reads CARSATGGAGNQPQHF. The DNA of the CDR3 is TGTGCCAGAAGCGCCACAGGGGGCGCGGGTAATCAGCCCCAGCATTTT.

This clone was picked up a small number of times. The V call is TRBV9, the J call TRBJ1-6; TRBD1 aligns across 7 bases. The CDR3 consists of 16 residues. Germline loops: CDR1 SGDLS, CDR2 YYNGEE. Trimming removed 3 bases from V and 3 bases from J; junction bases left unmatched: 6. The CDR3 nucleotides are TGTGCCAGCAGCGATACGACAGGGAGCTATAATTCACCCCTCCACTTT. Translation gives CASSDTTGSYNSPLHF.

V is TRBV15 and J is TRBJ1-5; 7 bases match TRBD1. The V and J ends lost 5 bases and 3 bases, in that order; junction bases with no gene match: 7. Per the germline V gene, CDR1 is LNHNV and CDR2 is YYDKDF (reference sequence). This CDR3 is 15 amino acids long. The CDR3 is CATSGFRGINQPQHF. The CDR3 coding sequence is TGTGCCACCAGCGGGTTCAGGGGGATCAATCAGCCCCAGCATTTT.

V and J are TRBV7-9 and TRBJ1-4; 10 bases map to TRBD1. The length of the CDR3 is 15 residues. Germline V gives CDR1 SEHNR, CDR2 FQNEAQ (reference sequence). V lost 3 bases to trimming and J lost 7 bases; unmatched junction nucleotides: 5. CDR3 sequence reads: CASSFGTGEGEKLFF. The CDR3 nucleotides are TGTGCCAGCAGCTTCGGGACAGGGGAGGGTGAAAAACTGTTTTTT. Full variable domain (rest looked up from reference TRBV7-9 and TRBJ1-4): DTGVSQNPRHKITKRGQNVTFRCDPISEHNRLYWYRQTLGQGPEFLTYFQNEAQLEKSRLLSDRFSAERPKGSFSTLEIQRTEQGDSAMYLCASSFGTGEGEKLFFGSGTQLSVL.

The chain couples TRBV4-1 to TRBJ2-1; no reliable D call. Trimming took off 7 bases at V and 8 bases at J, with 12 bases between the two ends. CDR1 is MGHRA, CDR2 YSYEKL, per germline. CDR3 size: 12 residues. The CDR3 spells CASKGGPDEQFF. In DNA form, the CDR3 reads TGCGCCAGCAAAGGCGGCCCGGATGAGCAGTTCTTC.

The chain couples TRBV5-6 to TRBJ1-3; no clear D gene. Per the germline V gene, CDR1 is SGHDT and CDR2 is YYEEEE. CDR3 length equals 14 residues. V was cut by 2 bases and J by 1 base, with 7 bases left in between. The CDR3 here is CASSFGFSGNTIYF. The DNA of the CDR3 is TGTGCCAGCAGCTTCGGGTTTTCTGGAAACACCATATATTTT.

Note on this clone: Other DNA sequences in this sample translate to the same CDR3. J is TRBJ2-7 and V is TRBV6-5; 7 nucleotides line up with TRBD1. V was pared by 6 bases and J by 3 bases, with 5 bases of the junction left unmatched. CDR3 size: 13 residues. Germline CDR1 MNHEY, CDR2 SVGAGI. Here the CDR3 reads CASRRQGSYEQYF. CDR3 nucleotides: TGTGCCAGCAGAAGACAGGGAAGCTACGAGCAGTACTTC.

The J gene is TRBJ1-1, the V gene TRBV4-1, with 7 bases matching TRBD1. This CDR3 is built from 17 residues. CDR1 MGHRA and CDR2 YSYEKL come from the germline V gene. With V trimmed by 5 bases and J by 4 bases, 16 bases remained unmatched. CDR3: CASSKATSSQGITEAFF. The CDR3, as DNA: TGCGCCAGCAGCAAAGCGACCTCATCACAGGGGATCACTGAAGCTTTCTTT.

V is TRBV27 and J is TRBJ2-5; TRBD2 matches 7 bases. The length of the CDR3 is 15 residues. J gave up 5 bases and V 5 bases, and 11 bases lay outside the gene matches. The germline CDR1 and CDR2 sequences are MNHEY and SMNVEV (reference sequence). The CDR3 loop is CASSILGASGETQYF. CDR3 DNA sequence: TGTGCCAGCAGTATACTTGGTGCTAGCGGTGAGACCCAGTACTTC.

The CDR3 reads CASSLSGRGEAFF. For the CDR3, the DNA is TGCGCCAGCAGCTTGTCAGGCAGGGGCGAAGCTTTCTTT. This rearrangement joins TRBV5-1 to TRBJ1-1; TRBD1 is a possible D gene (6 bases). V lost 1 base, J lost 8 bases, and 12 bases lay in between. The CDR3 is 13 residues long. The germline V gene has CDR1 SGHRS and CDR2 YFSETQ.

The J gene is TRBJ1-5, the V gene TRBV6-5, with D uncertain. Germline V gene data show CDR1 as MNHEY and CDR2 as SVGAGI. The CDR3 has 15 residues. V was cut by 5 bases and J by 0 bases, with 11 bases left in between. Here the CDR3 reads CASSRTVYSNQPQHF. CDR3 bases: TGTGCCAGCAGTCGGACTGTTTATAGCAATCAGCCCCAGCATTTT.